This T cell receptor (beta chain) was obtained from a study of identical twins. TCRdb ran MiXCR on the 5' RACE reads and lists one entry per CDR3 protein. In the table there are 700,000 or so distinct CDR3 sequences, 8.5% to 9.5% of which are singletons. This clonotype has just a few counts. Germline V lookup: CDR1 SGHTA, CDR2 FQGNSA. Trimming removed 0 bases from V and 4 bases from J; junction bases left unmatched: 7. This CDR3 has 16 amino acids. The sample also formed part of further work on yellow fever vaccine responses in identical twins.

The origin of this receptor is a woman in her late teens or twenties in good health. The V call is TRBV7-2, the J call TRBJ2-7, with 9 nucleotides matching TRBD1. The sequenced material came from PBMCs. CDR3 protein: CASSLAGQGWLYEQYF. CDR3 DNA sequence: TGTGCCAGCAGCTTAGCCGGACAGGGGTGGCTATACGAGCAGTACTTC.